This TCR beta chain was identified in a study of response to subunit inactivated influenza vaccine. MiXCR was run by TCRdb on the RT-PCR reads, yielding one entry per CDR3 protein. The sample has a few hundred thousand distinct CDR3 sequences, 22% seen once. The germline V and J ends were trimmed by 4 bases and 0 bases, with 18 bases remaining between them. CDR3 length: 17 amino acids. Germline lookup yields CDR1 SGHNT and CDR2 YYREEE (reference sequence). The TCR was taken from a man between 50 and 75 years old who received an inactivated influenza vaccine. The chain carries TRBV5-4 and TRBJ2-3, with D tentatively TRBD1 (6 bases). The sequences come from PBMCs from blood, collected about 20 months after vaccination. Here the CDR3 DNA reads TGTGCCAGCAGCCCGACAGGTGAACCCTTTAGCACAGATACGCAGTATTTT. As protein: CASSPTGEPFSTDTQYF.